These T cell receptor beta chains were read from a single sample in a study of blood T cell repertoires in COVID-19. Sequenced by immunoSEQ multiplex PCR; TCRdb stores in-frame clones only, minus some. The sample comprises under 250,000 clones, 85% to 90% of which are singletons, and around 10% rests with the top ten. Sequenced sample: peripheral blood. The receptors stem from a man aged 50-59 years with COVID-19, enrolled during active disease. Each CDR3 is given with its conserved first and last residue. The D gene is left open where the match is weak. Expanded clones get a size class; other rows say once, few or many, or leave the size out.

d_call,clone_size,j_call,v_call,cdr3_aa,cdr3_nt
NA,once,TRBJ2-5,TRBV5-1,CASSLGGLRGETQYF,TGCGCCAGCAGCTTGGGTGGGTTAAGAGGAGAGACCCAGTACTTC
TRBD1,once,TRBJ1-2,TRBV29-1,CSVTGVGHYGYTF,TGCAGCGTTACAGGGGTGGGTCACTATGGCTACACCTTC
NA,NA,TRBJ1-6,TRBV7-2,CASSSALLSSYNSPLHF,TGTGCCAGCAGCTCCGCCCTACTGAGCTCCTATAATTCACCCCTCCACTTT
TRBD1,NA,TRBJ1-1,TRBV6-5,CASRPRQGAATEAFF,TGTGCCAGCAGGCCCCGACAGGGGGCTGCCACTGAAGCTTTCTTT
TRBD1,once,TRBJ2-1,TRBV3-1/TRBV3-2,CASSQAGTVLNEQFF,TGTGCCAGCAGCCAAGCCGGGACAGTTCTCAATGAGCAGTTCTTC
NA,once,TRBJ2-1,TRBV24-1,CATSDLYRDHEQFF,TGTGCCACCAGTGATTTGTACAGGGACCATGAGCAGTTCTTC
TRBD2,NA,TRBJ2-1,TRBV18,CASSPQESPGLAGSNEQFF,TGTGCCAGCTCACCACAAGAAAGCCCGGGACTAGCGGGATCGAATGAGCAGTTCTTC
TRBD1,once,TRBJ1-2,TRBV5-6,CASSIRDSPFGYTF,TGTGCCAGCAGCATCCGGGACAGCCCCTTTGGCTACACCTTC
TRBD1,few,TRBJ1-6,TRBV27,CASTPGTVNSPLHF,TGTGCCAGCACCCCCGGGACAGTTAATTCACCCCTCCACTTT
TRBD1,NA,TRBJ2-1,TRBV5-4,CASSHSSDRGYEQFF,TGTGCCAGCAGCCATTCCTCTGACAGGGGATATGAGCAGTTCTTC
NA,few,TRBJ2-7,TRBV30,CAWSDGRSYEQYF,TGTGCCTGGAGTGACGGTCGTAGCTACGAGCAGTACTTC
NA,NA,TRBJ2-7,TRBV15,CATSRDALQSYEQYF,TGTGCCACCAGCAGAGACGCACTCCAATCCTACGAGCAGTACTTC
NA,NA,TRBJ1-6,TRBV3-1/TRBV3-2,CASSQDLTGSASPLHF,TGTGCCAGCAGCCAAGATTTAACAGGGTCCGCTTCACCCCTCCACTTT
NA,once,TRBJ1-1,TRBV4-1,CASSQVGQGNTEAFF,TGCGCCAGCAGCCAAGTCGGTCAGGGTAACACTGAAGCTTTCTTT
TRBD1,NA,TRBJ1-2,TRBV10-3,CAIRAGTGGLYGYTF,TGTGCCATCAGGGCCGGGACAGGTGGCCTCTATGGCTACACCTTC
NA,NA,TRBJ2-7,TRBV6-1,CASSEKRHGGAPGEQYF,TGTGCCAGCAGTGAAAAGAGACATGGGGGCGCACCGGGGGAGCAGTACTTC
NA,NA,TRBJ2-1,TRBV3-1/TRBV3-2,CASSHRALGYNEQFF,TGTGCCAGCAGCCACCGCGCACTAGGCTACAATGAGCAGTTCTTC
NA,NA,TRBJ1-6,TRBV7-3,CASSLRHTNSPLHF,TGTGCCAGCAGCTTACGCCACACTAATTCACCCCTCCACTTT
TRBD1,NA,TRBJ2-1,TRBV5-1,CASISGTGLNEQFF,TGCGCCAGCATTTCCGGGACAGGACTCAATGAGCAGTTCTTC
TRBD1,NA,TRBJ2-2,TRBV5-4,CASSPPGTGGGELFF,TGTGCCAGCAGCCCCCCCGGGACAGGCGGCGGGGAGCTGTTTTTT
TRBD2,NA,TRBJ2-3,TRBV27,CASSGWGLAGGDTQYF,TGTGCCAGCAGTGGGTGGGGACTAGCGGGGGGAGATACGCAGTATTTT
TRBD1,NA,TRBJ2-7,TRBV7-2,CASSFTGGQPYEQYF,TGTGCCAGCAGCTTTACAGGGGGCCAACCCTACGAGCAGTACTTC
NA,NA,TRBJ1-4,TRBV7-2,CASSWEGYANEKLFF,TGTGCCAGCTCCTGGGAGGGTTATGCTAATGAAAAACTGTTTTTT
NA,NA,TRBJ1-3,TRBV28,CASSLDTSGNTIYF,TGTGCCAGCAGTTTGGACACCTCTGGAAACACCATATATTTT
TRBD2,NA,TRBJ2-3,TRBV5-1,CASSLVTSETDTQYF,TGCGCCAGCAGCTTGGTGACTAGCGAAACAGATACGCAGTATTTT
NA,few,TRBJ2-7,TRBV19,CASSIDLAGQGTYEQYF,TGTGCCAGTAGTATAGATCTAGCGGGACAGGGGACCTACGAGCAGTACTTC
NA,NA,TRBJ1-2,TRBV7-2,CASSLDYQGTGPYGYTF,TGTGCCAGCAGCTTAGATTATCAGGGTACAGGGCCCTATGGCTACACCTTC
NA,NA,TRBJ2-2,TRBV20-1,CSATELLNTGELFF,TGCAGTGCTACTGAACTGCTGAACACCGGGGAGCTGTTTTTT
NA,NA,TRBJ1-1,TRBV19,CASSMPLVTGNTEAFF,TGTGCCAGTAGTATGCCCCTGGTGACAGGGAACACTGAAGCTTTCTTT
NA,NA,TRBJ1-4,TRBV23-1,CASSQSREKLFF,TGCGCCAGCAGTCAATCGAGGGAAAAACTGTTTTTT
TRBD2,NA,TRBJ2-1,TRBV2,CASSLSGGVYNEQFF,TGTGCCAGCAGTCTTAGCGGGGGGGTCTACAATGAGCAGTTCTTC
TRBD1,NA,TRBJ1-5,TRBV7-8,CASSPRVPRQGSQPQHF,TGTGCCAGCAGCCCGCGGGTTCCTCGACAGGGTAGTCAGCCCCAGCATTTT
NA,NA,TRBJ1-6,TRBV21-1,CASSMERGLPEYSPLHF,TGTGCCAGCAGCATGGAGAGGGGGCTCCCAGAGTATTCACCCCTCCACTTT
NA,NA,TRBJ2-2,TRBV3-1/TRBV3-2,CASSRRQGTGELFF,TGTGCCAGCAGCCGACGGCAGGGGACCGGGGAGCTGTTTTTT
TRBD1,NA,TRBJ1-1,TRBV6-6,CASSPNHRGITEAFF,TGTGCCAGCAGTCCAAACCACAGGGGTATTACTGAAGCTTTCTTT
NA,once,TRBJ2-7,TRBV19,CASSITDRYEQYF,TGTGCCAGTAGTATAACAGACCGCTACGAGCAGTACTTC
TRBD1,NA,TRBJ1-2,TRBV3-1/TRBV3-2,CASSQAGTGNNYGYTF,TGTGCCAGCAGCCAAGCCGGGACAGGAAATAACTATGGCTACACCTTC
NA,NA,TRBJ2-1,TRBV4-1,CASSQWGVEQFF,TGCGCCAGCAGCCAATGGGGAGTGGAGCAGTTCTTC
TRBD1,NA,TRBJ2-5,TRBV7-2,CASSLNQGAQETQYF,TGTGCCAGCAGCTTAAATCAGGGGGCCCAAGAGACCCAGTACTTC
TRBD2,NA,TRBJ2-3,TRBV7-3,CASSPGLAGDLDTQYF,TGTGCCAGCAGCCCGGGACTAGCGGGAGATCTAGATACGCAGTATTTT
TRBD1,NA,TRBJ1-1,TRBV30,CAWSLGGQANTEAFF,TGTGCCTGGAGTCTTGGGGGACAGGCAAACACTGAAGCTTTCTTT
TRBD2,few,TRBJ2-1,TRBV19,CASSTNPLAGGPFGQQFF,TGTGCCAGTAGTACCAACCCACTAGCGGGGGGGCCGTTCGGTCAGCAGTTCTTC
NA,NA,TRBJ2-7,TRBV30,CAWSERDRPYF,TGTGCCTGGAGTGAGCGGGACAGGCCGTACTTC
NA,NA,TRBJ2-2,TRBV19,CASSSHRRRVSGELFF,TGTGCCAGTAGTAGCCACAGGCGTCGGGTTTCCGGGGAGCTGTTTTTT
NA,NA,TRBJ2-5,TRBV5-1,CASSTSGGGETQYF,NA
TRBD1,NA,TRBJ2-7,TRBV18,CASSSPGTGWEQYF,TGTGCCAGCTCATCACCCGGGACAGGGTGGGAGCAGTACTTC
NA,NA,TRBJ2-7,TRBV7-9,CASSWTGQGRSYEQYF,TGTGCCAGCAGTTGGACGGGCCAGGGCCGGTCCTACGAGCAGTACTTC
TRBD1,NA,TRBJ2-3,TRBV24-1,CATSDSSPGQGADTQYF,TGTGCCACCAGTGATTCATCGCCGGGACAGGGGGCAGATACGCAGTATTTT
NA,NA,TRBJ1-6,TRBV6-2/TRBV6-3,CASSKGHGKDNSPLHF,TGTGCCAGCAGCAAGGGACACGGGAAAGATAATTCACCCCTCCACTTT
NA,NA,TRBJ2-7,TRBV4-2,CASSQEGRGYEQYF,TGTGCCAGCAGCCAAGAGGGCAGGGGATACGAGCAGTACTTC
TRBD2,NA,TRBJ2-2,TRBV10-1,CASSDGLAGKGELFF,TGCGCCAGCAGTGATGGGCTAGCGGGAAAAGGGGAGCTGTTTTTT
TRBD1,NA,TRBJ1-2,TRBV28,CASSSPTGLYGYTF,TGTGCCAGCAGTTCCCCGACAGGGCTCTATGGCTACACCTTC
NA,NA,TRBJ1-2,TRBV19,CASSRGDIYGYTF,TGTGCCAGTAGTAGAGGGGACATCTATGGCTACACCTTC
NA,NA,TRBJ1-3,TRBV9,CASSVVGALGNTIYF,TGTGCCAGCAGCGTAGTAGGGGCGCTTGGAAACACCATATATTTT
TRBD2,NA,TRBJ2-7,TRBV19,CAIVSGRAGSEQYF,TGTGCCATCGTCAGCGGGAGGGCGGGAAGTGAGCAGTACTTC
TRBD2,few,TRBJ2-7,TRBV5-4,CASSLRTSGNYEQYF,TGTGCCAGCAGCTTAAGGACTAGCGGGAACTACGAGCAGTACTTC
TRBD1,NA,TRBJ1-5,TRBV6-2/TRBV6-3,CASSYTTGVFNQPQHF,TGTGCCAGCAGTTACACGACAGGGGTGTTCAATCAGCCCCAGCATTTT
NA,NA,TRBJ1-6,TRBV5-1,CASSLAEQNRLHF,TGCGCCAGCAGCTTGGCCGAACAGAACCGACTCCACTTT
TRBD1,NA,TRBJ2-2,TRBV19,CASSIAGGTGELFF,TGTGCCAGTAGTATAGCAGGGGGCACCGGGGAGCTGTTTTTT
NA,NA,TRBJ1-2,TRBV4-1,CASSQDQGGVSTF,TGCGCCAGCAGCCAAGATCAAGGCGGAGTAAGCACCTTC